One TCR beta chain is described in this entry. These data come from a study of T cell responses to AZD1222 COVID-19 vaccine. Assay: immunoSEQ multiplex PCR; the TCRdb copy retains only in-frame clones and omits some. Of tens of thousands of clones in the sample, roughly nine tenths were seen once. Germline CDR1 and CDR2: SQVTM and ANQGSEA. Trimming removed 2 bases at V and 1 base at J, with 8 bases between. The length of the CDR3 is 14 residues. The source of this sequence is an adult who received the AZD1222 COVID-19 vaccine. Material: peripheral blood, obtained 28 days after the second AZD1222 dose. This chain connects TRBV29-1 to TRBJ2-2; D perhaps matches TRBD1 (6 bases). This CDR3 reads CSVERQVNTGELFF. The CDR3 coding sequence is TGCAGCGTTGAAAGACAGGTGAACACCGGGGAGCTGTTTTTT.